This T cell receptor (beta chain) was recovered during a study of OX40 agonist ivuxolimab in advanced cancers. Findings and caveats of the study: Normalized expansion of T-cell clones was also low for some nonresponders. At doses 0.1 to 3.0 mg/kg, CD4+ and CD8+ clones expanded.

Sequenced by immunoSEQ multiplex PCR; TCRdb stores in-frame clones only, minus some. Of about 80,000 clones listed, around 83% were seen once; the top ten hold roughly 0.76%. Germline V gene lookup returns CDR1 GTSNPN and CDR2 SVGIG (reference sequence). Trimming took 8 bases from V and 7 from J; bases not matched to a gene: 16. This CDR3 region has 14 residues. As concerns this clone: Its specificity is not known.

The sequence derives from an adult with an advanced solid tumor such as melanoma, head and neck, liver or kidney cancer. The chain carries TRBV30 and TRBJ2-7, with 8 bases identical to TRBD2. Sequencing was performed on CD4+ or CD8+ T cells sorted from blood, taken in a trial of the OX40 agonist ivuxolimab. The CDR3 DNA follows: TGTGCCGCCCACAGCGGGGGCCCAGTAGGTGAGCAGTACTTC. Translating it yields CAAHSGGPVGEQYF.